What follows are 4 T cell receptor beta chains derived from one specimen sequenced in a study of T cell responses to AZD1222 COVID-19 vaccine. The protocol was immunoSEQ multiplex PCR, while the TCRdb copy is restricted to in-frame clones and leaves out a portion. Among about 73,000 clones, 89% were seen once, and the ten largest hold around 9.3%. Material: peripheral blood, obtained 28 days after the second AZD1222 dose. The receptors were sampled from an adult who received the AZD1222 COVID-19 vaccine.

The CDR3: CATSAAGEGNTQYF. The CDR3 DNA reads TGTGCCACCAGTGCGGCGGGAGAGGGAAATACGCAGTATTTT. The chain carries TRBV24-1 and TRBJ2-3; 7 bases are shared with TRBD2. Trimming removed 5 bases from V and 7 bases from J; junction bases left unmatched: 8. The germline CDR1 and CDR2 sequences are KGHDR and SFDVKD. This CDR3 has 14 amino acids.

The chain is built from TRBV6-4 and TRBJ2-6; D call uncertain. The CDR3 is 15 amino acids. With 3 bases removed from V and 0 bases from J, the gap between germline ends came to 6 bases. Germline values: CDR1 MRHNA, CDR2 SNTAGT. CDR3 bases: TGTGCCAGCAGTGAAAGCGTCTCTGGGGCCAACGTCCTGACTTTC. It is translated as CASSESVSGANVLTF.

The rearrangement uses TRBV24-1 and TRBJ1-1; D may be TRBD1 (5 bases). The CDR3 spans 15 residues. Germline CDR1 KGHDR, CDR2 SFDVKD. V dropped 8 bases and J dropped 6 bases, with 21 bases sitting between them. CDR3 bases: TGTGCCACCACTCTGGGCGGCCGACAGTTCCCTGAAGCTTTCTTT. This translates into CATTLGGRQFPEAFF.

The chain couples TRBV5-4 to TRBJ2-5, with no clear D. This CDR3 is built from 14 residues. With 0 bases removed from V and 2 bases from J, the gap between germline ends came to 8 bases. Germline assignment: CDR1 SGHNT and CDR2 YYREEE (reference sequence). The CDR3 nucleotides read TGTGCCAGCAGCTTGGGGCCCCGTCAAGAGACCCAGTACTTC. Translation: CASSLGPRQETQYF.